In its sample, the clone carrying this T cell receptor (beta chain) is medium-sized. Three nested ARM-PCR rounds with V-beta and C-beta primers built TCRB libraries. TCRdb redid the calling of the multiplex PCR reads with MiXCR, one entry per CDR3 protein. The top ten hold roughly 34% of the sample, which has over 10,000 distinct CDR3 sequences, roughly 60% seen once. The entry originates in a study of tumor-infiltrating lymphocytes in glioblastoma multiforme. V was cut by 5 bases and J by 2 bases, with 9 bases left in between. This CDR3 is 13 amino acids long. Sequenced input: brain tumor tissue. The chain links TRBV12-3 or TRBV12-4 to TRBJ2-5; D perhaps matches TRBD2 (5 bases). The TCR was taken from a male donor with glioblastoma. The CDR3 DNA follows: TGTGCCAGCAGTAATGAGGGACAAGAGACCCAGTACTTC. This encodes CASSNEGQETQYF.